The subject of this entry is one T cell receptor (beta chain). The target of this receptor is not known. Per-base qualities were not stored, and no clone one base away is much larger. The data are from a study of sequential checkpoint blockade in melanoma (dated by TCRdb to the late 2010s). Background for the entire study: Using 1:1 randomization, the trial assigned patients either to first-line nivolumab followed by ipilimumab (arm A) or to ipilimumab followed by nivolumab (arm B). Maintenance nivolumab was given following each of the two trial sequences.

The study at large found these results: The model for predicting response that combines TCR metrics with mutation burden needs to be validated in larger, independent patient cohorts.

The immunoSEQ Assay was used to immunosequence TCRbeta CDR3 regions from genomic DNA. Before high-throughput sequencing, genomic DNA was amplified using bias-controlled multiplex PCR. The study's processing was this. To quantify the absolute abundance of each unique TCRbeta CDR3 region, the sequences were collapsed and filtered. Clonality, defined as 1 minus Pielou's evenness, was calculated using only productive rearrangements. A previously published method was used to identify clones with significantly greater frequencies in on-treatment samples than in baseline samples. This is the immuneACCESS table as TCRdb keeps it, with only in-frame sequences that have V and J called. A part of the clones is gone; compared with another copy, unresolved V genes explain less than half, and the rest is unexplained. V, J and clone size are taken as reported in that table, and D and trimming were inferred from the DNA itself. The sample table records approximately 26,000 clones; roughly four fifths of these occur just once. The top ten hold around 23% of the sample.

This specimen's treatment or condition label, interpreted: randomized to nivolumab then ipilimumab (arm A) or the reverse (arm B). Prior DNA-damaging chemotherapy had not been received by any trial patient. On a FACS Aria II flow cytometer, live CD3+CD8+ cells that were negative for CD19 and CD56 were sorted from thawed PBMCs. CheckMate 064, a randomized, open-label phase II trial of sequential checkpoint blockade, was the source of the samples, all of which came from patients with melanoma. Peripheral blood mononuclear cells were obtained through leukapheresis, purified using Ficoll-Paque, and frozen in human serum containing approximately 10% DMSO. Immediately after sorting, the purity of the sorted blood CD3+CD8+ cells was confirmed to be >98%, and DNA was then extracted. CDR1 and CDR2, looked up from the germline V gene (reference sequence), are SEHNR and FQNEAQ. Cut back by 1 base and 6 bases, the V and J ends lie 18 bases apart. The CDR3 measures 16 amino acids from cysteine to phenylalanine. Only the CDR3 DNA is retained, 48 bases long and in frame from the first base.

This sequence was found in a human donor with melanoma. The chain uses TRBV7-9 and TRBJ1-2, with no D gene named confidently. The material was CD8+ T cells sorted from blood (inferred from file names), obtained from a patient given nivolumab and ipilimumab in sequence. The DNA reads TGTGCCAGCAGCTTAGTCTTCAGGCGTCCAGTGGATGGCTACACCTTC. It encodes CASSLVFRRPVDGYTF.